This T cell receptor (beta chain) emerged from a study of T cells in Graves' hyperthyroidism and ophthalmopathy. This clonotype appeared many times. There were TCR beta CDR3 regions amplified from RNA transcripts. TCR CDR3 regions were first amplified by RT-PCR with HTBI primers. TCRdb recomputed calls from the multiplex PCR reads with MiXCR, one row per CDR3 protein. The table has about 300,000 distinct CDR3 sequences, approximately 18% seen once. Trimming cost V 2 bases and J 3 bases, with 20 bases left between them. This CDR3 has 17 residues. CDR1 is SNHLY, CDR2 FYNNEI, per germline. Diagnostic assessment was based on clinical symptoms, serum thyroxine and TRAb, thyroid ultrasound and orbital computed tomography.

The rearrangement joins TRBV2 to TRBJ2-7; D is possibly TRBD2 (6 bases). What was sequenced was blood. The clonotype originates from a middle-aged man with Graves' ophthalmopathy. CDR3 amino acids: CASSEREGRRDHYEQYF. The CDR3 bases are TGTGCCAGCAGTGAACGCGAAGGCAGGAGGGACCACTACGAGCAGTACTTC.